These 8 T cell receptor beta chains originate from one sample sequenced in a study of T cells in Graves' hyperthyroidism and ophthalmopathy. The source material, RNA transcripts, was used to amplify TCR beta CDR3 regions. TCR CDR3 underwent first-round RT-PCR with the HTBI primer set. TCRdb re-called the multiplex PCR reads with MiXCR, one entry per CDR3 protein. The sample contains around 540,000 distinct CDR3 sequences, under 60% of which appear only once. The specimen sequenced was peripheral blood or thyroid tissue (not recorded which). The receptor source for this set is a woman between 18 and 29 years old with Graves' hyperthyroidism.

In this sample, this clonotype turned up many times. The rearrangement joins TRBV10-3 to TRBJ1-4; 8 bases agree with TRBD1. Germline V lookup: CDR1 ENHRY, CDR2 SYGVKD. The junction had 2 bases not matched to a gene; V was cut back by 4 bases and J by 4 bases. This CDR3 comprises 14 residues. The CDR3 loop reads CAISAGQGNEKLFF. The CDR3 coding sequence is TGTGCCATCAGTGCTGGACAGGGTAATGAAAAACTGTTTTTT.

The chain combines TRBV2 with TRBJ1-6, with 9 positions matching TRBD1. Per the germline V gene, CDR1 is SNHLY and CDR2 is FYNNEI. CDR3 length: 16 amino acids. The junction had 12 bases not matched to a gene; V was cut back by 8 bases and J by 7 bases. The CDR3 sequence is CASYNRDRERNSPLHF. CDR3 DNA sequence: TGTGCCAGCTATAACAGGGACAGGGAAAGGAATTCACCCCTCCACTTT. The entire variable domain, with the rest obtained from reference TRBV2 and TRBJ1-6, is as follows: EPEVTQTPSHQVTQMGQEVILRCVPISNHLYFYWYRQILGQKVEFLVSFYNNEISEKSEIFDDQFSVERPDGSNFTLKIRSTKLEDSAMYFCASYNRDRERNSPLHFGNGTRLTVT.

This clonotype was seen only a few times. This chain joins TRBV7-9 and TRBJ2-5; the D call may be TRBD1 or TRBD2 (5 bases each). Looked up from germline, CDR1 is SEHNR and CDR2 is FQNEAQ (reference sequence). V shed 3 bases and J shed 1 base, with 27 bases lying between them. The CDR3 contains 20 residues. CDR3 bases: TGTGCCAGCAGCTTGCGGCCGGGACCTTCATCAGCAGACTCCCAAGAGACCCAGTACTTC. The encoded protein is CASSLRPGPSSADSQETQYF.

The gene calls are TRBV7-2 and TRBJ2-2; D call uncertain. The CDR3 is 13 amino acids. Between the trimmed V and J ends, which lost 2 bases and 8 bases, there was a span of 9 bases. From germline, CDR1 is SGHTA and CDR2 FQGNSA. Written as DNA, the CDR3 is TGTGCCAGCAGCTTACAGCGTTCGGGGGAGCTGTTTTTT. Translated: CASSLQRSGELFF. Full variable domain (outside the CDR3, taken from reference TRBV7-2 and TRBJ2-2): GAGVSQSPSNKVTEKGKDVELRCDPISGHTALYWYRQSLGQGLEFLIYFQGNSAPDKSGLPSDRFSAERTGGSVSTLTIQRTQQEDSAVYLCASSLQRSGELFFGEGSRLTVL.

The chain joins TRBV7-9 to TRBJ2-7; 7 nucleotides agree with TRBD2. Germline CDR1 and CDR2: SEHNR and FQNEAQ (reference sequence). Losses at the gene ends were 5 bases for V and 2 bases for J; bases not matched to a gene: 15. The CDR3 length is 17 residues. The CDR3 loop is CASSQDLAASGTYEQYF. The CDR3 coding sequence is TGTGCCAGCAGCCAAGATCTAGCGGCTAGCGGAACCTACGAGCAGTACTTC.

This clonotype was counted many times. The J gene is TRBJ1-5, the V gene TRBV15; D might be TRBD1 (6 bases). The germline V gene encodes CDR1 LNHNV and CDR2 YYDKDF (reference sequence). This CDR3 has 17 residues. Trimming left V 0 bases short and J 2 bases short, with 14 bases between. The CDR3 is CATSRDWGQGGNQPQHF. In DNA form, the CDR3 reads TGTGCCACCAGCAGAGATTGGGGGCAGGGAGGCAATCAGCCCCAGCATTTT.

This chain connects TRBV11-3 to TRBJ2-5, with 15 bases matching TRBD2. From germline, CDR1 is SGHNT and CDR2 YENEEA. The CDR3 totals 16 residues. J lost 2 bases, V lost 6 bases, and 4 bases had no gene match. The DNA for the CDR3 is TGTGCCAGCAGTAACGGACTAGCGGGAGGGCAAGAGACCCAGTACTTC. It translates to CASSNGLAGGQETQYF.

This rearrangement joins TRBV30 to TRBJ1-1; D unclear. Trimming left V 0 bases short and J 0 bases short, with 23 bases between. The CDR3 sequence is 19 residues long. Germline V lookup: CDR1 GTSNPN, CDR2 SVGIG (reference sequence). This CDR3 is CAWSVKGYHNLALNTEAFF. As DNA, the CDR3 is TGTGCCTGGAGTGTTAAGGGCTACCACAACCTAGCGCTGAACACTGAAGCTTTCTTT.